A selection of T cell receptor beta chains follows, all from one sample in a study of blood T cell repertoires in COVID-19. Sequencing was performed with immunoSEQ multiplex PCR; in TCRdb, only in-frame clones are kept and a portion is missing. Counted here are about 200,000 clones, about nine tenths occurring once; the ten biggest clones make up 0.7% to 0.95%. The sequenced material came from peripheral blood. These receptors all stem from a woman in her 70s with acute or convalescent COVID-19. CDR3s include the opening cysteine and the closing phenylalanine or tryptophan. D genes are given only for firm matches.

TRBD2 | TRBJ2-1 | TRBV9 | CASSPRLAGALSNEQFF
TRBD2 | TRBJ2-7 | TRBV7-2 | CASSLGVGGPPGEQYF
. | TRBJ1-1 | TRBV29-1 | CSAPGQGFEAFF
TRBD1 | TRBJ2-6 | TRBV5-1 | CASSSDRGLNGANVLTF
. | TRBJ2-2 | TRBV5-4 | CASSRGAGDTGELFF
. | TRBJ2-7 | TRBV6-5 | CASSYSDTYEQYF
. | TRBJ1-2 | TRBV5-5 | CASSLDPGSNYGYTF
. | TRBJ2-3 | TRBV5-1 | CASSLGLSSTDTQYF
TRBD1 | TRBJ2-7 | TRBV28 | CASLPPPGQTSYEQYF
. | TRBJ1-1 | TRBV7-6 | CASSLLQGGGTEAFF
. | TRBJ2-1 | TRBV19 | CASSIPGSYNEQFF
. | TRBJ1-5 | TRBV6-6 | CASNRQFYNQPQHF
TRBD2 | TRBJ2-1 | TRBV3-1/TRBV3-2 | CASSRGELAGDEQFF
TRBD1 | TRBJ2-1 | TRBV28 | CASRSPGQGVARGQFF
. | TRBJ1-1 | TRBV28 | CASSFGRQTRTEAFF
TRBD2 | TRBJ2-5 | TRBV19 | CASSLRTSSGTQYF
. | TRBJ2-5 | TRBV5-1 | CASSLDGGTQYF
TRBD1 | TRBJ2-7 | TRBV7-2 | CASSPQWGQGAFEQYF
. | TRBJ1-1 | TRBV6-5 | CASTDGQLGAFF
. | TRBJ1-2 | TRBV5-5 | CASSPDSDYGYTF
. | TRBJ2-1 | TRBV24-1 | CATSTASPSRGRSEQFF
. | TRBJ2-2 | TRBV27 | CASSFPRGRGVAGELFF